The 12 T cell receptor beta chains below were found in one sample sequenced in a study of blood T cells in healthy people across ages. PCR was performed a second time for about 6 to 12 cycles using a sample-barcoded 5' primer and a J-beta primer mix. TCRdb called the 5' RACE reads again in MiXCR, with one record for every CDR3 protein. The sample holds nearly 1 million distinct CDR3 sequences, roughly 51% seen once. Sequenced sample: blood. The receptors were gathered from a woman aged 60-75 years in good health.

This clonotype was recorded a few times. The V gene is TRBV20-1, the J gene TRBJ2-3, with D maybe TRBD2 (6 bases). Trimming took 1 base from V and 2 from J, leaving 10 bases between them. The CDR3 spans 14 residues. Germline CDR1 reads DFQATT; CDR2 reads SNEGSKA (reference sequence). The CDR3 DNA follows: TGCAGTGCTAGAGGTGGACTACTCACAGATACGCAGTATTTT. Translating gives CSARGGLLTDTQYF.

This chain connects TRBV7-9 to TRBJ1-2; tentatively, D is TRBD1 (6 bases). This CDR3 comprises 18 residues. Trimming stripped 1 base from V and 0 bases from J, with 18 bases between. Germline CDR1 is SEHNR and CDR2 is FQNEAQ (reference sequence). CDR3 sequence (DNA): TGTGCCAGCAGCTTAGGGGCCGCAGGGGCCGGAACTAACTATGGCTACACCTTC. It encodes CASSLGAAGAGTNYGYTF.

The chain carries TRBV5-1 and TRBJ1-5; no definite D call. CDR3 length: 15 amino acids. V was pared by 1 base and J by 6 bases, with 14 bases between. Germline lookup yields CDR1 SGHRS and CDR2 YFSETQ. The CDR3 loop reads CASSLFSGNGQPQHF. CDR3 nucleotides: TGCGCCAGCAGCTTGTTTTCTGGAAACGGTCAGCCCCAGCATTTT.

The sample holds a few counts of this clonotype. The V call is TRBV3-1, the J call TRBJ2-7, with D possibly matching TRBD1 (6 bases). From germline, CDR1 is LGHDT and CDR2 YNNKEL (reference sequence). CDR3 length: 15 amino acids. Trimming pared 1 base from V and 3 bases from J, leaving 13 bases between. The CDR3 is CASSQALGTHYEQYF. The CDR3 bases are TGTGCCAGCAGCCAAGCCTTGGGGACACACTACGAGCAGTACTTC.

The chain employs TRBV12-3 or TRBV12-4 and TRBJ1-6; tentatively, D is TRBD1 (5 bases). Deletions cut 10 bases from V and 7 bases from J, with 8 bases between. This CDR3 comprises 11 residues. CDR3 loop: CATRGNSPLHF. CDR3 nucleotide sequence: TGTGCCACACGGGGGAATTCACCCCTCCACTTT.

This clonotype was seen only a few times. The chain employs TRBV7-3 and TRBJ2-1; 7 nucleotides match TRBD2. Germline V gene sequence: CDR1 SGHTA, CDR2 FQGTGA. With V trimmed by 3 bases and J by 3 bases, 5 bases remained unmatched. The CDR3 covers 15 residues. This chain's CDR3 is CASSFASGFYNEQFF. CDR3 sequence (DNA): TGTGCCAGCAGCTTCGCTAGCGGTTTCTACAATGAGCAGTTCTTC.

The V and J genes are TRBV20-1 and TRBJ1-6; TRBD1 is a possible D gene (6 bases). Trimming shortened V by 3 bases and J by 2 bases, and 17 bases separated the two germline ends. CDR3 size: 17 residues. Germline CDR1 reads DFQATT; CDR2 reads SNEGSKA (reference sequence). CDR3 region: CSASSQGGATYNSPLHF. CDR3 nucleotides: TGCAGTGCTAGTTCACAAGGGGGGGCCACCTATAATTCACCCCTCCACTTT.

This clonotype was observed a few times. This sequence joins TRBV5-1 and TRBJ2-1; maybe TRBD2 (5 bases). The CDR3 totals 16 residues. CDR1 SGHRS and CDR2 YFSETQ come from the germline V gene. V was shortened by 0 bases and J by 10 bases, with 20 bases between the two germline ends. This CDR3 is CASSLAIWGGGWEQFF. For the CDR3, the DNA is TGCGCCAGCAGCTTGGCCATTTGGGGTGGAGGATGGGAGCAGTTCTTC.

V and J are TRBV5-1 and TRBJ2-3; 8 positions agree with TRBD1. Looked up from germline, CDR1 is SGHRS and CDR2 is YFSETQ. With 1 base clipped from V and 2 bases from J, the junction kept 12 bases outside the gene matches. CDR3 length: 18 amino acids. The CDR3 reads CASSLSVRDRFNTDTQYF. Here the CDR3 DNA reads TGCGCCAGCAGCTTGAGTGTCCGGGACAGGTTTAACACAGATACGCAGTATTTT.

V and J are TRBV6-5 and TRBJ2-7; D uncertain. The V gene's germline CDR1 is MNHEY and CDR2 SVGAGI. The V and J ends lost 3 bases and 3 bases respectively, with 12 bases between them. CDR3 length: 14 residues. The CDR3 DNA sequence: TGTGCCAGCAGTTATGGTCAGACCTACTACGAGCAGTACTTC. It encodes CASSYGQTYYEQYF.

The J gene is TRBJ2-7, the V gene TRBV7-2; D possibly corresponds to TRBD1 (5 bases). V lost 1 base and J 0 bases, leaving 13 bases between the germline ends. This CDR3 comprises 16 residues. The germline gives CDR1 SGHTA, CDR2 FQGNSA. In nucleotides, the CDR3 is TGTGCCAGCAGCTTAGTTACAGGTCAGAGCTCCTACGAGCAGTACTTC. Residues: CASSLVTGQSSYEQYF.

V gene TRBV7-2 combines with J gene TRBJ2-5; D is possibly TRBD1 (5 bases). The length of the CDR3 is 15 residues. The germline V gene has CDR1 SGHTA and CDR2 FQGNSA. The V end lost 0 bases, the J end lost 4 bases, and 12 bases lay between the germline ends. This CDR3 reads CASSLAVGRAETQYF. CDR3 sequence (DNA): TGTGCCAGCAGCTTAGCCGTAGGCAGGGCAGAGACCCAGTACTTC.